This T cell receptor beta chain was sequenced for a study of shared clonotypes between healthy human individuals (dated by TCRdb to 2018 to 2020). For the study in its entirety: Three men and a couple of women, aged 18 to 49 years, made up the cohort. Blood TCR repertoires of 5 or 6 healthy adults were deeply sequenced to estimate repertoire size and the extent of clonotype sharing between individuals. Different laboratories and diverse techniques were used to prepare libraries and sequence TCR repertoires, to increase sequencing depth and limit assay-specific biases. Each donor's leukapheresis produced roughly between roughly 0.85 and 9 billion PBMCs. What the work shows at the level of the full study, not this receptor alone: Pairwise subsampling indicated that sequencing depth was expected to affect the degree of clonotype sharing among donors. The genetic and exposure-history diversity represented was limited by the small number of donors. Sampling was limited to blood, and TCR repertoires in tissue likely differ from TCR repertoires in blood.

Of note for this clone: The antigen it recognizes is unknown. Qualities for individual bases were not recorded, and no much larger clone is one base off.

Using the deep immunoSEQ assay, multiplex PCR amplified TCR CDR3 regions from genomic DNA. Extracted genomic DNA from each cell subset was spread evenly across all wells of several immunoSEQ 96-well plates, with each plate serving as a replicate. For unsorted PBMC, 250 to 350 ng genomic DNA, equal to 25,000 to 35,000 T cell genomes, was loaded into each replicate PCR. Genomic DNA from unsorted PBMC was sequenced over ten immunoSEQ deep assay plates. Purified libraries were quantified with a Qubit 3.0 fluorometer, sized on a Bioanalyzer 2100, and re-quantified with the KAPA Library Quantification kit. A separate single-read 150-cycle Illumina NextSeq 550 flow cell was used to sequence each immunoSEQ 96-well plate. For the original study's pipeline: Because only junctional sequences without quality scores were contained in the immunoSEQ output, filtering matching that applied to full-length reads could not be performed. To assign V/J genes and CDR3, sequences were annotated using PyIR, a Python wrapper for IgBLAST v1.9, with IMGT germline references. Reads were removed for weak V/J assignments (E-value above 1e-6), missing CDR3, stop codons, out-of-frame junctions, or ambiguous translated residues. A V3J clonotype was defined by an identical inferred V gene, J gene, and CDR3 amino acid sequence. Percentage overlap between repertoires was computed as shared unique clonotypes divided by the size of the smaller repertoire. RTK rarefaction, the Chao1 estimator, and Recon v2.1 estimates of unobserved clonotypes were used to assess repertoire richness. Held by TCRdb, this immuneACCESS table contains in-frame sequences only and omits some clones. Under half of the omission traces to an unresolved V gene where checked; the cause of the rest is unknown. V, J and clone size are taken as reported in that table, and D and trimming were inferred from the DNA itself. The table for this sample lists about 490,000 clones; about 79% of them were counted only once. The ten largest account for over 10% of the sample.

Donors were healthy HIV-negative adults with no recently reported acute infections or vaccinations. Only Caucasian adults living in Nashville, Tennessee, USA were represented among the donors. In the unsorted samples, tens of millions of PBMCs were counted, and genomic DNA was extracted using the QIAamp DNA Blood Mini kit. After blood collection by leukapheresis, PBMCs were isolated using Ficoll-Histopaque density gradient centrifugation and then cryopreserved in the vapor phase of liquid nitrogen. The clonotype comes from a woman in her forties in good health. Some clones in this sample may be carry-over from other donors' samples. Sequencing was done on a sample of PBMCs.

The CDR3 here reads CSARTGASYEQYF. The DNA sequence is as follows: TGCAGCGCCCGGACAGGGGCCTCCTACGAGCAGTACTTC. The V gene is TRBV29-1 and the J gene is TRBJ2-7, and 9 junction bases match TRBD1. CDR1 and CDR2 are read off the germline V gene as SQVTM and ANQGSEA. Germline trimming amounts to 7 bases on V and 0 bases on J, with 4 as the count of junction bases outside the gene matches. The CDR3 covers 13 residues, taking in both the cysteine and the phenylalanine. Of the read, only the CDR3 DNA is kept; its 39 bases are in frame from base 1.